This paragraph covers one TCR beta chain sequence. Measured with immunoSEQ multiplex PCR; TCRdb has only the in-frame clones, and not every one. The data contain 55,000 to 70,000 clones, 80% to 95% of them singletons. With 0 bases removed from V and 0 bases from J, the gap between germline ends came to 8 bases. The germline V gene has CDR1 LNHNV and CDR2 YYDKDF (reference sequence). The CDR3 totals 15 residues. This receptor was obtained from a man in his forties with rheumatoid arthritis. The sample comprised PBMCs. The chain joins TRBV15 to TRBJ1-1; D ambiguous. CDR3 bases: TGTGCCACCAGCAGAGAAGCCGCGGTGAACACTGAAGCTTTCTTT. This sequence encodes CATSREAAVNTEAFF.